This record covers a single T cell receptor beta chain. This specimen belongs to a study of blood T cell repertoires in COVID-19. This CDR3 is built from 17 residues. The protocol was immunoSEQ multiplex PCR, while the TCRdb copy is restricted to in-frame clones and leaves out a portion. The sample has roughly 120,000 clones; 65% to 90% are singletons. The receptor was derived from a man older than 75 with acute or convalescent COVID-19. Sequencing used peripheral blood. The chain recombines TRBV7-5 with TRBJ1-6; the table assigns TRBD1, which was not confirmed against the DNA. TRBV7-5 is noted as a pseudogene. CDR3 coding DNA: TGTGTCAGAAGCCCCAGGACTTTACAGGGGGCAGATTCACCCCTCCACTTT. As protein: CVRSPRTLQGADSPLHF.